This TCR beta chain was retrieved from a study of STAT3 mutations in large granular lymphocyte leukemia. Study results and caveats: Every T-LGLL patient had at least one immunodominant TCRbeta clonotype. TCR clonotype switching after therapy occurred in 6 of 18 patients.

Some clones are missing from TCRdb's copy, which holds only in-frame ones; the method was immunoSEQ multiplex PCR. This sample carries about 4,200 clones, 82% of them seen once, and the ten largest clones take 87%. Only a few counts were recorded for this clone. What it binds is not known. V gave up 0 bases and J gave up 5 bases; unmatched junction bases: 3. There are 15 residues in the CDR3. Germline V gene sequence: CDR1 MNHNS, CDR2 SASEGT. This rearrangement joins TRBV6-1 to TRBJ2-5; 10 bases are a match to TRBD2. The clonotype originates from a boy younger than 18 with T-cell large granular lymphocyte leukemia. Some clones in this sample may be carry-over from other donors' samples. Sequencing input: peripheral blood mononuclear cells. The chain's CDR3 is CASSEASGGLETQYF. In DNA, the CDR3 is TGTGCCAGCAGTGAAGCTAGCGGGGGGCTTGAGACCCAGTACTTC.